This passage covers 14 T cell receptor beta chains from one sample sequenced in a study of blood T cell repertoires in COVID-19. Using immunoSEQ multiplex PCR, the repertoire was profiled, and TCRdb retains in-frame clones only, with some absent. The sample includes roughly 97,000 clones, 82% of them seen just once. Sequenced: peripheral blood. These receptor sequences come from a man aged 60-69 years with acute or convalescent COVID-19.

The genes are TRBV5-1 and TRBJ1-2; D is undetermined. Germline CDR1 is SGHRS and CDR2 is YFSETQ. Deletions cut 1 base from V and 6 bases from J, with 10 bases between. There are 13 residues in the CDR3. In DNA form, the CDR3 reads TGCGCCAGCAGCTTGCGGTCCGGGGATGGCTACACCTTC. This sequence encodes CASSLRSGDGYTF. Full variable domain (outside the CDR3, taken from reference TRBV5-1 and TRBJ1-2): KAGVTQTPRYLIKTRGQQVTLSCSPISGHRSVSWYQQTPGQGLQFLFEYFSETQRNKGNFPGRFSGRQFSNSRSEMNVSTLELGDSALYLCASSLRSGDGYTFGSGTRLTVV.

The rearrangement joins TRBV28 to TRBJ1-4; tentative D call: TRBD1 (5 bases). Germline-derived CDR1 and CDR2 are MDHEN and SYDVKM. The V gene lost 2 bases and the J gene lost 4 bases, with 11 bases spanning the gap. The CDR3 runs to 15 residues. CDR3 sequence: CASSLIAGNNEKLFF. The CDR3 DNA reads TGTGCCAGCAGTTTAATCGCAGGGAATAATGAAAAACTGTTTTTT.

This clone was seen just once. The chain joins TRBV3-1 (or the pseudogene TRBV3-2) to TRBJ2-7, with TRBD1 matching over 9 bases. J lost 7 bases, V lost 4 bases, and 8 bases had no gene match. The length of the CDR3 is 14 residues. CDR1 and CDR2 (germline): LGHDT, YNNKEL (reference sequence). CDR3 in DNA: TGTGCCAGCAGCCCGGGACAGGGAATTGGGGAGCAGTACTTC. It codes for CASSPGQGIGEQYF.

This chain uses TRBV19 with TRBJ2-3, with D maybe TRBD2 (6 bases). V was pared by 7 bases and J by 5 bases, with 13 bases between. CDR1 and CDR2 from the germline V gene are LNHDA and SQIVND (reference sequence). The CDR3 contains 13 residues. The CDR3 DNA reads TGTGCCAGTACTCCTAGCGCTAGAGATACGCAGTATTTT. Translation: CASTPSARDTQYF.

This clone was seen a single time. The rearrangement joins TRBV7-2 to TRBJ2-3; TRBD1 agrees at 11 bases. Germline V gene lookup returns CDR1 SGHTA and CDR2 FQGNSA. V shed 6 bases, J shed 2 bases, and the junction held 4 bases outside the gene matches. This CDR3 region has 15 residues. The CDR3 sequence is CASSRDRGYTDTQYF. The DNA for the CDR3 is TGTGCCAGCAGTCGGGACAGGGGGTACACAGATACGCAGTATTTT.

This chain links TRBV5-4 with TRBJ2-1, with D tentatively TRBD1 (5 bases). Trimming stripped 1 base from V and 13 bases from J, with 15 bases between. Germline V gives CDR1 SGHNT, CDR2 YYREEE (reference sequence). The CDR3 length is 13 residues. The CDR3 DNA follows: TGTGCCAGCAGCTTGCAGGGTACTAATTATCAGTTCTTC. Translated: CASSLQGTNYQFF.

This clone was recorded only once. The rearrangement joins TRBV9 to TRBJ1-1; D call uncertain. This CDR3 has 13 amino acids. V was cut by 0 bases and J by 0 bases, with 3 bases left in between. In germline, CDR1 is SGDLS, CDR2 YYNGEE. CDR3 DNA sequence: TGTGCCAGCAGCGTAGCAATGAACACTGAAGCTTTCTTT. It translates to CASSVAMNTEAFF.

The rearrangement uses TRBV11-3 and TRBJ1-4; 8 bases fit TRBD1. J was trimmed by 7 bases and V by 1 base; bases with no gene match: 2. Per germline, CDR1 SGHNT and CDR2 YENEEA. CDR3 length: 14 amino acids. CDR3 DNA sequence: TGTGCCAGCAGCTTAGCCGGACAGGGTGAAAAACTGTTTTTT. Its translation is CASSLAGQGEKLFF.

The genes are TRBV13 and TRBJ1-2; TRBD1 agrees at 12 bases. Unmatched junction bases numbered 13, after V lost 0 bases and J lost 8 bases. The CDR3 contains 18 residues. Germline assignment: CDR1 PRHDT and CDR2 FYEKMQ (reference sequence). DNA for the CDR3: TGTGCCAGCAGCTTAGGAGGCCCCCGGGACAGGGGGCCCAGCGGCTACACCTTC. Translated: CASSLGGPRDRGPSGYTF.

The chain recombines TRBV5-1 with TRBJ2-1; D uncertain. This CDR3 region has 14 residues. V lost 0 bases and J 5 bases, leaving 9 bases between the germline ends. Germline assignment: CDR1 SGHRS and CDR2 YFSETQ. CDR3 nucleotide sequence: TGCGCCAGCAGCTTGGAAGCAAAAAACAATGAGCAGTTCTTC. Residues: CASSLEAKNNEQFF.

The rearrangement uses TRBV19 and TRBJ2-3; unclear D gene. With 9 bases removed from V and 1 base from J, the gap between germline ends came to 11 bases. The CDR3 loop spans 13 amino acids. The germline V gene encodes CDR1 LNHDA and CDR2 SQIVND (reference sequence). The CDR3 reads CASKLTGTDTQYF. CDR3 coding DNA: TGTGCCAGCAAACTAACTGGCACAGATACGCAGTATTTT.

This clone was seen only once. The J gene is TRBJ2-1, the V gene TRBV18, with 7 positions matching TRBD2. The CDR3 has 16 amino acids. Losses at the gene ends were 4 bases for V and 2 bases for J; bases not matched to a gene: 8. The germline gives CDR1 KGHSH, CDR2 LQKENI. The CDR3 coding sequence is TGTGCCAGCTCACTCGCGGGGGTATTTACCTACAATGAGCAGTTCTTC. Its translation is CASSLAGVFTYNEQFF.

The chain combines TRBV2 with TRBJ1-2, with D possibly being TRBD1 (5 bases). This CDR3 comprises 14 residues. Deletions cut 2 bases from V and 2 bases from J, with 9 bases between. Germline CDR1 is SNHLY and CDR2 is FYNNEI. The CDR3 DNA reads TGTGCCAGCAGTGAAAGGGGTTCGAACTATGGCTACACCTTC. This codes for CASSERGSNYGYTF. The whole variable domain, remainder taken from reference TRBV2 and TRBJ1-2, is EPEVTQTPSHQVTQMGQEVILRCVPISNHLYFYWYRQILGQKVEFLVSFYNNEISEKSEIFDDQFSVERPDGSNFTLKIRSTKLEDSAMYFCASSERGSNYGYTFGSGTRLTVV.

The chain uses TRBV3-1 (or the pseudogene TRBV3-2) and TRBJ2-5, with 10 bases identical to TRBD2. Germline trimming cut 2 bases from V and 5 bases from J; bases unmatched to any gene: 2. The CDR3 sequence is 14 residues long. From germline, CDR1 is LGHDT and CDR2 YNNKEL (reference sequence). CDR3 in DNA: TGTGCCAGCAGCCAACTAGCGGGGGTGGAGACCCAGTACTTC. It translates to CASSQLAGVETQYF.